Shown below are 6 T cell receptor beta chains from a single sample sequenced in a study of cytomegalovirus exposure and HLA in healthy donors. Profiled with immunoSEQ multiplex PCR; TCRdb holds only in-frame clones, not every one. The table shows some 160,000 clones, with about 88% occurring only once. The sequencing sample was made of PBMCs. The receptors originated from a man aged 18 to 30 in good health and CMV-seronegative.

Regarding this clone: Other nucleotide sequences in the sample specify the same CDR3. The rearrangement links TRBV10-1 to TRBJ1-2; D might be TRBD1 (5 bases). Between the trimmed V and J ends, which lost 0 bases and 4 bases, there was a span of 9 bases. The CDR3 consists of 14 residues. CDR1 is WNHNN and CDR2 is SYGVQD in the germline V gene (reference sequence). The CDR3 DNA reads as TGCGCCAGCAGTGAGTCCCAGGGTGGCTATGGCTACACCTTC. Protein sequence: CASSESQGGYGYTF.

The V gene is TRBV2, the J gene TRBJ2-1, with D tentatively TRBD2 (5 bases). Germline CDR1 SNHLY, CDR2 FYNNEI. The length of the CDR3 is 16 residues. Between the trimmed V and J ends, which lost 4 bases and 1 base, there was a span of 14 bases. The DNA of the CDR3 is TGTGCCAGCAGTGGGGAAGCGGAAAGGTCCTACAATGAGCAGTTCTTC. Encoded protein: CASSGEAERSYNEQFF.

This clone was recorded a few times. CDR3 loop: CASSPGGSGNTIYF. The CDR3 DNA is TGTGCCAGCAGCCCAGGGGGCTCTGGAAACACCATATATTTT. The chain is built from TRBV9 and TRBJ1-3, with 7 bases that match TRBD1. CDR1 SGDLS and CDR2 YYNGEE come from the germline V gene. The CDR3 is made up of 14 amino acids. V was clipped by 4 bases and J by 0 bases; unmatched bases: 1.

The V and J genes are TRBV4-2 and TRBJ1-4; D is ambiguous. The CDR3 extends over 15 amino acids. The V end lost 0 bases, the J end lost 4 bases, and 9 bases lay between the germline ends. Germline V gives CDR1 LGHNA, CDR2 YNFKEQ. The CDR3 reads CASSQDSQRNEKLFF. In DNA, the CDR3 is TGTGCCAGCAGCCAAGACTCCCAGCGTAATGAAAAACTGTTTTTT.

The gene calls are TRBV19 and TRBJ2-2; the match to TRBD2 covers 14 bases. Trimming cost V 11 bases and J 2 bases; bases outside gene matches: 10. The CDR3 extends over 17 amino acids. Per germline, CDR1 LNHDA and CDR2 SQIVND (reference sequence). The CDR3, as DNA: TGTGCCGCCTACGGACTAGCGGGAGGAAAAAACACCGGGGAGCTGTTTTTT. This sequence encodes CAAYGLAGGKNTGELFF.

V and J are TRBV9 and TRBJ2-1; TRBD2 aligns across 8 bases. The CDR3 runs 15 residues. CDR1 is SGDLS, CDR2 YYNGEE, per germline. Losses at the gene ends were 3 bases for V and 2 bases for J; bases not matched to a gene: 4. CDR3 sequence reads: CASSGPGLAYNEQFF. CDR3 bases: TGTGCCAGCAGCGGACCGGGACTAGCCTACAATGAGCAGTTCTTC.